This T cell receptor (beta chain) emerged from a study of blood T cells in healthy people across ages. Study details: Capture via template switching afforded approximately one barcoded beta molecule per two T cells.

The V end lost 7 bases, the J end lost 0 bases, and 12 bases lay between the germline ends. This CDR3 contains 13 residues. Germline CDR1 is SQVTM and CDR2 is ANQGSEA. This clonotype was observed a few times. The total RNA that was extracted per sample amounted to at least 5.5 micrograms. Using a J-beta primer mix together with a sample-barcoded 5' primer, a second PCR was run for about 6 to 11 cycles. TCRdb used MiXCR to reprocess the 5' RACE reads, holding one entry per CDR3 protein. The repertoire holds some 560,000 distinct CDR3 sequences, around 27% seen once, with under 4.5% in the top ten. These data were also filed under a second study, of T cells of mothers and their children. From that paper: Overlap ran slightly, non-significantly higher for related than unrelated mother-child pairs.

The chain couples TRBV29-1 to TRBJ1-1; unclear D gene. This TCR was sampled from a boy aged 2 to 10 in good health. The sequenced sample was blood. CDR3 sequence: CSALEDLNTEAFF. Here the CDR3 DNA reads TGCAGCGCCCTAGAGGATTTGAACACTGAAGCTTTCTTT.